This is a list of T cell receptor beta chains from one sample in a study of human T cells and chemical hapten exposure. TCRdb re-analysed the RACE reads in MiXCR, keeping a single row per CDR3 protein. The data contain some 400,000 distinct CDR3 sequences, roughly 5.3% of them singletons. The sample here was whole blood, taken in connection with sensitization to the hapten diphenylcyclopropenone (DPC). The receptors were sampled from a woman between 50 and 59 years old with alopecia areata. Some clones in this sample may be carry-over from other donors' samples. CDR3s include the opening cysteine and the closing phenylalanine or tryptophan. The order of the fields is CDR3 protein, J gene, clone size, V gene. Only some rows state a clone size, as once, few, many or a class for expanded clones.

CASSEMLAGVFSTDTQYF TRBJ2-3 many TRBV10-2
CASSLVTGSKTQYF TRBJ2-5 NA TRBV7-6
CASSLHGSGASRYEQYF TRBJ2-7 NA TRBV5-4
CASSPPSSYNEQFF TRBJ2-1 many TRBV7-9
CASSQMGNEQFF TRBJ2-1 many TRBV3-1
CASSEMGMADTQYF TRBJ2-3 many TRBV2
CASSQASGGISYEQYF TRBJ2-7 many TRBV4-1
CASSLPRGLADNEQFF TRBJ2-1 NA TRBV7-8
CASSVHDANYGYTF TRBJ1-2 many TRBV9
CASSSGDYPYEQYF TRBJ2-7 once TRBV27
CASKKGLQGTDTQYF TRBJ2-3 many TRBV6-5
CASRSGGAKNIQYF TRBJ2-4 many TRBV28
CASSHELGPVTDTQYF TRBJ2-3 many TRBV4-3
CASSKDRGGYNSPLHF TRBJ1-6 NA TRBV6-1
CASSFGQGAGDTQYF TRBJ2-3 few TRBV5-1
CSARAGETQYF TRBJ2-5 few TRBV20-1
CASSLDPGLAGTGELFF TRBJ2-2 few TRBV5-4
CASSSGGDFNTEAFF TRBJ1-1 many TRBV9
CASSQDRRLNTDTQYF TRBJ2-3 many TRBV3-1
CASSEEGSPPHEQYF TRBJ2-7 few TRBV6-1
CASGIKSGPGEPWGVNTEAFF TRBJ1-1 few TRBV25-1
CASRTQGDEQYF TRBJ2-7 few TRBV7-8
CASSPEDRGADTQYF TRBJ2-3 NA TRBV11-1
CSGAGSTDTQYF TRBJ2-3 NA TRBV20-1
CSVGTGGNEQYF TRBJ2-7 many TRBV29-1
CASSGSEPDQPQHF TRBJ1-5 few TRBV2
CASSLSARGYIQYF TRBJ2-4 NA TRBV27
CASSQETDTQYF TRBJ2-3 NA TRBV14
CASTVSGLNTEAFF TRBJ1-1 NA TRBV19
CASSKRGGLETQYF TRBJ2-5 many TRBV6-5
CASIRSMNTEAFF TRBJ1-1 few TRBV6-1
CASSYAVVNEQYF TRBJ2-7 many TRBV6-6
CASSQDSARLENEKLFF TRBJ1-4 NA TRBV3-1
CASSRVLAGFTDTQYF TRBJ2-3 few TRBV28
CSVGAGANYGYTF TRBJ1-2 NA TRBV29-1
CAISESRAMNTEAFF TRBJ1-1 many TRBV10-3
CSVETTGELFF TRBJ2-2 many TRBV29-1
CASSLAIAGGPEFF TRBJ2-1 NA TRBV5-1
CASNSPPGGATDTQYF TRBJ2-3 many TRBV7-2
CSAIRSGTGFYGYTF TRBJ1-2 few TRBV20-1
CSALGASTDTQYF TRBJ2-3 many TRBV29-1
CSAFIFEGSSYEQYF TRBJ2-7 many TRBV20-1
CAIRMTGAVTEAFF TRBJ1-1 few TRBV10-3
CASSIRGLAGANNEQFF TRBJ2-1 few TRBV19
CASSQDIADRQRNSPLHF TRBJ1-6 many TRBV3-1
CASSGSGLAGEPGYTQYF TRBJ2-3 many TRBV7-9
CASSQMSRGSPLHF TRBJ1-6 NA TRBV7-2
CAGDRQETQYF TRBJ2-5 many TRBV5-1
CASSLSGGGLANTGELFF TRBJ2-2 many TRBV7-6
CASSVGTSGGPRDTQYF TRBJ2-3 many TRBV9
CASSYPRDRGDLSDEQFF TRBJ2-1 many TRBV6-2/TRBV6-3